These 32 T cell receptor beta chains were all obtained from the same sample, sequenced in a study of T cell responses to AZD1222 COVID-19 vaccine. Clones were read by immunoSEQ multiplex PCR, and TCRdb kept only the in-frame ones, dropping some. The data show approximately 100,000 clones, about 89% seen once. The material was peripheral blood, obtained on day 0 of AZD1222 vaccination. All receptors come from an adult in good health.

This chain links TRBV30 with TRBJ2-4, with a weak D call TRBD2 (6 bases). Germline V gives CDR1 GTSNPN, CDR2 SVGIG (reference sequence). V lost 1 base to trimming and J lost 8 bases, with 12 bases between them. The length of the CDR3 is 13 residues. The CDR3 coding sequence is TGTGCCTGGAGTGAACCCTGGGAGGACATTCAGTACTTC. Protein product: CAWSEPWEDIQYF.

The gene calls are TRBV5-1 and TRBJ1-5; D is unresolved. The V and J ends lost 0 bases and 0 bases respectively, with 4 bases between them. This CDR3 is 14 amino acids long. Germline CDR1 and CDR2: SGHRS and YFSETQ. The CDR3 loop is CASSLDGSNQPQHF. In nucleotides, the CDR3 is TGCGCCAGCAGCTTGGATGGTAGCAATCAGCCCCAGCATTTT. Supplemented by reference TRBV5-1 and TRBJ1-5, the full variable domain reads KAGVTQTPRYLIKTRGQQVTLSCSPISGHRSVSWYQQTPGQGLQFLFEYFSETQRNKGNFPGRFSGRQFSNSRSEMNVSTLELGDSALYLCASSLDGSNQPQHFGDGTRLSIL.

This chain uses TRBV30 with TRBJ1-1, with no clear D. The CDR3 length is 14 residues. V was clipped by 3 bases and J by 5 bases, with 16 bases between them. Per the germline V gene, CDR1 is GTSNPN and CDR2 is SVGIG (reference sequence). The CDR3 loop is CAWRVRQWVTEAFF. The DNA of the CDR3 is TGTGCCTGGAGGGTAAGGCAGTGGGTAACTGAAGCTTTCTTT.

The rearrangement joins TRBV9 to TRBJ2-7; D may be TRBD1 (6 bases). Trimming removed 7 bases at V and 2 bases at J, with 16 bases between. This CDR3 comprises 14 residues. The germline gives CDR1 SGDLS, CDR2 YYNGEE. The CDR3 region has the DNA TGTGCCAGCTCTCCCGGGACACAGCCCTACGAGCAGTACTTC. This encodes CASSPGTQPYEQYF.

The rearrangement joins TRBV28 to TRBJ1-2; D unresolved. V gave up 3 bases and J gave up 1 base, with 12 bases separating them. Germline CDR1 reads MDHEN; CDR2 reads SYDVKM. This CDR3 spans 15 amino acids. As DNA, the CDR3 is TGTGCCAGCAGTTTGCAACAGTTATTTAACTATGGCTACACCTTC. Its protein product is CASSLQQLFNYGYTF.

This clone was observed once. V usage is TRBV15 and J usage is TRBJ2-1; possibly TRBD2 for D (6 bases). V lost 2 bases to trimming and J lost 10 bases, with 12 bases between them. This CDR3 spans 13 amino acids. Germline CDR1 reads LNHNV; CDR2 reads YYDKDF (reference sequence). This CDR3 is CATSRILALEQFF. CDR3 sequence (DNA): TGTGCCACCAGCAGAATTCTAGCGTTGGAGCAGTTCTTC. The full variable domain, completed using reference TRBV15 and TRBJ2-1, is DAMVIQNPRYQVTQFGKPVTLSCSQTLNHNVMYWYQQKSSQAPKLLFHYYDKDFNNEADTPDNFQSRRPNTSFCFLDIRSPGLGDTAMYLCATSRILALEQFFGPGTRLTVL.

The chain couples TRBV13 to TRBJ2-7; no reliable D call. V gave up 5 bases and J gave up 6 bases, with 11 bases separating them. From germline, CDR1 is PRHDT and CDR2 FYEKMQ (reference sequence). The CDR3 runs to 12 residues. CDR3 amino acids: CASSPPRGEQYF. The CDR3 region has the DNA TGTGCCAGCAGCCCGCCAAGAGGCGAGCAGTACTTC.

This clone was picked up a small number of times. The rearrangement uses TRBV2 and TRBJ1-2; 7 bases fit TRBD1. This CDR3 contains 10 residues. CDR1 is SNHLY and CDR2 is FYNNEI in the germline V gene. V lost 6 bases and J lost 14; bases outside the gene matches: 6. The CDR3 spells CASRGTAFTF. The CDR3 DNA reads TGTGCCAGCAGGGGGACAGCCTTTACCTTC.

This clone was observed once. The J gene is TRBJ2-7, the V gene TRBV7-6; 7 nucleotides line up with TRBD1. V lost 5 bases to trimming and J lost 1 base; unmatched junction nucleotides: 5. Looked up from germline, CDR1 is SGHVS and CDR2 is FNYEAQ. This CDR3 is 14 amino acids long. CDR3 DNA sequence: TGTGCCAGCAGCCCGTGGGACAGATCCTACGAGCAGTACTTC. Translation: CASSPWDRSYEQYF.

The rearrangement links TRBV29-1 to TRBJ1-4, with a tentative D call TRBD1 (5 bases). Trimming removed 5 bases from V and 3 bases from J, with 13 bases in between. Looked up from germline, CDR1 is SQVTM and CDR2 is ANQGSEA. The CDR3 sequence is 14 residues long. This CDR3 is CSVSSGFANEKLFF. Here the CDR3 DNA reads TGCAGCGTTTCTTCAGGGTTTGCTAATGAAAAACTGTTTTTT.

The chain carries TRBV7-3 and TRBJ2-3; perhaps TRBD1 as D (6 bases). This CDR3 has 16 residues. Between the trimmed V and J ends, which lost 5 bases and 3 bases, there was a span of 18 bases. Looked up from germline, CDR1 is SGHTA and CDR2 is FQGTGA. CDR3 DNA sequence: TGTGCCAGCAGCCGCACCGCGCAGGGGTGGACAGATACGCAGTATTTT. This sequence encodes CASSRTAQGWTDTQYF.

The rearrangement uses TRBV5-1 and TRBJ2-5, with TRBD1 matching 7 bases. Per the germline V gene, CDR1 is SGHRS and CDR2 is YFSETQ. The V and J ends lost 4 bases and 7 bases, in that order; junction bases with no gene match: 13. The CDR3 spans 15 residues. The CDR3 nucleotides read TGCGCCAGCAGCCTGGACAGGAGACCCTCGGGGACCCAGTACTTC. Protein sequence: CASSLDRRPSGTQYF.

The chain joins TRBV24-1 to TRBJ2-5; 9 bases map to TRBD1. The CDR3 loop spans 14 amino acids. Germline values: CDR1 KGHDR, CDR2 SFDVKD. V lost 4 bases, J lost 4 bases, and 3 bases stayed unmatched. The CDR3 reads CATSDPTGGETQYF. Written as DNA, the CDR3 is TGTGCCACCAGTGACCCGACAGGGGGAGAGACCCAGTACTTC.

The table lists this clone with a few counts. The CDR3 sequence is CASSQDHGGFNQPQHF. CDR3 in DNA: TGCGCCAGCAGCCAAGATCACGGGGGCTTCAATCAGCCCCAGCATTTT. This chain links TRBV4-3 with TRBJ1-5; tentatively, D is TRBD1 (6 bases). The CDR3 totals 16 residues. The ends were cut back, 0 bases at V and 3 bases at J, with 12 bases in the middle. CDR1 and CDR2 from the germline V gene are LGHNA and YSLEER.

This rearrangement joins TRBV5-1 to TRBJ2-5, with D uncertain. Per germline, CDR1 SGHRS and CDR2 YFSETQ. V was trimmed by 2 bases and J by 2 bases, leaving 13 bases between them. This CDR3 has 15 amino acids. In nucleotides, the CDR3 is TGCGCCAGCAGCTTATCCGGATCCAGTCAAGAGACCCAGTACTTC. The encoded protein is CASSLSGSSQETQYF.

The V and J genes are TRBV12-5 and TRBJ1-2; 9 nucleotides line up with TRBD1. Per the germline V gene, CDR1 is LGHNT and CDR2 is FRNRAP. This CDR3 has 15 residues. With V trimmed by 1 base and J by 8 bases, 8 bases remained unmatched. CDR3 loop: CASGLALQGAGGYTF. CDR3 DNA: TGTGCTAGTGGTTTGGCCCTACAGGGGGCGGGGGGCTACACCTTC. Variable domain in full (rest from reference TRBV12-5 and TRBJ1-2): DARVTQTPRHKVTEMGQEVTMRCQPILGHNTVFWYRQTMMQGLELLAYFRNRAPLDDSGMPKDRFSAEMPDATLATLKIQPSEPRDSAVYFCASGLALQGAGGYTFGSGTRLTVV.

The genes are TRBV30 and TRBJ2-7; 8 bases align to TRBD1. V shed 0 bases, J shed 5 bases, and the junction held 6 bases outside the gene matches. Germline assignment: CDR1 GTSNPN and CDR2 SVGIG (reference sequence). CDR3 length: 14 amino acids. DNA for the CDR3: TGTGCCTGGAGTGTTGGGACAGGTACTGACGAGCAGTACTTC. Residues: CAWSVGTGTDEQYF.

The J gene is TRBJ1-1, the V gene TRBV7-2; a possible D gene is TRBD1 (6 bases). CDR1 SGHTA and CDR2 FQGNSA come from the germline V gene. This CDR3 is 14 amino acids long. With 6 bases removed from V and 0 bases from J, the gap between germline ends came to 11 bases. The CDR3 nucleotides read TGTGCCAGCAGTCCGGGACAACTGAACACTGAAGCTTTCTTT. Its protein is CASSPGQLNTEAFF. The full variable domain, its missing parts supplied by reference TRBV7-2 and TRBJ1-1, is GAGVSQSPSNKVTEKGKDVELRCDPISGHTALYWYRQSLGQGLEFLIYFQGNSAPDKSGLPSDRFSAERTGGSVSTLTIQRTQQEDSAVYLCASSPGQLNTEAFFGQGTRLTVV.

The chain uses TRBV6-1 and TRBJ2-4; the D gene is possibly TRBD1 (5 bases). The germline gives CDR1 MNHNS, CDR2 SASEGT. The V gene lost 0 bases and the J gene lost 0 bases, with 15 bases spanning the gap. The CDR3 totals 18 residues. The CDR3 coding sequence is TGTGCCAGCAGTGAAGCGGCGCGGACACCTTTAGCCAAAAACATTCAGTACTTC. Protein sequence: CASSEAARTPLAKNIQYF.

J is TRBJ1-4 and V is TRBV6-5, with D tentatively TRBD1 (6 bases). Germline CDR1 MNHEY, CDR2 SVGAGI. The CDR3 runs to 15 residues. Trimming took 2 bases from V and 8 from J, leaving 15 bases between them. The CDR3 loop reads CASSYTGGAYEKLFF. CDR3 DNA: TGTGCCAGCAGTTACACGGGGGGCGCCTACGAAAAACTGTTTTTT.

The chain employs TRBV28 and TRBJ1-1; D may be TRBD1 (5 bases). The germline V gene has CDR1 MDHEN and CDR2 SYDVKM. Trimming cost V 6 bases and J 7 bases, with 15 bases left between them. The CDR3 runs to 13 residues. The CDR3 DNA reads as TGTGCCAGCAGACTTACCGGGGCGCTTGAAGCTTTCTTT. Its translation is CASRLTGALEAFF. Drawing the rest from reference TRBV28 and TRBJ1-1, the complete variable domain is DVKVTQSSRYLVKRTGEKVFLECVQDMDHENMFWYRQDPGLGLRLIYFSYDVKMKEKGDIPEGYSVSREKKERFSLILESASTNQTSMYLCASRLTGALEAFFGQGTRLTVV.

The rearrangement links TRBV4-2 to TRBJ2-3; no reliable D call. V shed 0 bases and J shed 6 bases, with 16 bases lying between them. CDR1 is LGHNA, CDR2 YNFKEQ, per germline. This CDR3 contains 16 residues. The CDR3 is CASSQDLWGSRDTQYF. CDR3 nucleotide sequence: TGTGCCAGCAGCCAAGATCTTTGGGGTTCCCGGGATACGCAGTATTTT.

The V gene is TRBV24-1, the J gene TRBJ2-2, with 10 nucleotides matching TRBD1. With V trimmed by 5 bases and J by 7 bases, 3 bases remained unmatched. This CDR3 region has 14 residues. The germline gives CDR1 KGHDR, CDR2 SFDVKD. CDR3 DNA: TGTGCCACCAGTGCCGGACAGGGGGTCGGGGAGCTGTTTTTT. Its protein product is CATSAGQGVGELFF.

The V call is TRBV5-6, the J call TRBJ2-7; D remains ambiguous. With 0 bases removed from V and 0 bases from J, the gap between germline ends came to 7 bases. Germline values: CDR1 SGHDT, CDR2 YYEEEE. The CDR3 is 14 residues long. The CDR3 here is CASSLAFDSYEQYF. CDR3 nucleotide sequence: TGTGCCAGCAGCTTGGCATTCGACTCCTACGAGCAGTACTTC.

The chain uses TRBV7-3 and TRBJ1-1; D is ambiguous. Trimming left V 6 bases short and J 8 bases short, with 10 bases between. This CDR3 has 11 amino acids. Per the germline V gene, CDR1 is SGHTA and CDR2 is FQGTGA. CDR3 DNA: TGTGCCAGCAGACTGGATGGAGAAGCTTTCTTT. This gives the protein CASRLDGEAFF.

V is TRBV6-5 and J is TRBJ1-5; D gene ambiguous. The germline V gene has CDR1 MNHEY and CDR2 SVGAGI. Deletions cut 0 bases from V and 6 bases from J, with 6 bases between. The CDR3 loop spans 13 amino acids. The CDR3 coding sequence is TGTGCCAGCAGTTACTCGAGAAGTCAGCCCCAGCATTTT. It is translated as CASSYSRSQPQHF.

The V gene is TRBV12-3 or TRBV12-4, the J gene TRBJ1-1; no reliable D call. V lost 6 bases and J lost 8, with 10 bases in between. The CDR3 is 11 amino acids. CDR3 region: CASRVGGEAFF. For the CDR3, the DNA is TGTGCCAGCAGGGTGGGAGGGGAAGCTTTCTTT.

This clone has only one observation. The chain combines TRBV6-5 with TRBJ2-1, with TRBD2 matching 8 bases. CDR1 and CDR2 (germline): MNHEY, SVGAGI. V lost 11 bases, J lost 6 bases, and 3 bases stayed unmatched. The CDR3 runs 11 residues. For the CDR3, the DNA is TGTGCCTCCGGGGGGGCCAATGAGCAGTTCTTC. Protein product: CASGGANEQFF.

V is TRBV7-3 and J is TRBJ2-3; D gene ambiguous. This CDR3 contains 13 residues. Germline loops: CDR1 SGHTA, CDR2 FQGTGA. With 1 base removed from V and 1 base from J, the gap between germline ends came to 3 bases. CDR3 amino acids: CASSLIGTDTQYF. The CDR3 region has the DNA TGTGCCAGCAGCTTAATTGGCACAGATACGCAGTATTTT.

The gene calls are TRBV5-1 and TRBJ1-2; D remains ambiguous. The CDR3 is 13 residues long. The V end was cut by 0 bases, the J end by 3 bases, with 6 bases between. Germline values: CDR1 SGHRS, CDR2 YFSETQ. CDR3 loop: CASSLEVDYGYTF. DNA of the CDR3: TGCGCCAGCAGCTTGGAAGTTGACTATGGCTACACCTTC. Complete variable domain (other parts from reference TRBV5-1 and TRBJ1-2): KAGVTQTPRYLIKTRGQQVTLSCSPISGHRSVSWYQQTPGQGLQFLFEYFSETQRNKGNFPGRFSGRQFSNSRSEMNVSTLELGDSALYLCASSLEVDYGYTFGSGTRLTVV.

This rearrangement joins TRBV10-3 to TRBJ2-3; 14 bases fit TRBD2. J was trimmed by 1 base and V by 10 bases; bases with no gene match: 4. This CDR3 is built from 15 residues. Germline CDR1 reads ENHRY; CDR2 reads SYGVKD. The CDR3 here is CATLGLAGGTDTQYF. Here the CDR3 DNA reads TGTGCCACCTTGGGACTAGCGGGGGGCACAGATACGCAGTATTTT.

CDR3 residues: CASSIPRQGGGYTF. CDR3 coding DNA: TGTGCCAGTAGTATTCCAAGACAGGGGGGCGGCTACACCTTC. The rearrangement links TRBV19 to TRBJ1-2; 9 bases match TRBD1. V gave up 3 bases and J gave up 8 bases; unmatched junction bases: 7. Germline values: CDR1 LNHDA, CDR2 SQIVND (reference sequence). This CDR3 comprises 14 residues.